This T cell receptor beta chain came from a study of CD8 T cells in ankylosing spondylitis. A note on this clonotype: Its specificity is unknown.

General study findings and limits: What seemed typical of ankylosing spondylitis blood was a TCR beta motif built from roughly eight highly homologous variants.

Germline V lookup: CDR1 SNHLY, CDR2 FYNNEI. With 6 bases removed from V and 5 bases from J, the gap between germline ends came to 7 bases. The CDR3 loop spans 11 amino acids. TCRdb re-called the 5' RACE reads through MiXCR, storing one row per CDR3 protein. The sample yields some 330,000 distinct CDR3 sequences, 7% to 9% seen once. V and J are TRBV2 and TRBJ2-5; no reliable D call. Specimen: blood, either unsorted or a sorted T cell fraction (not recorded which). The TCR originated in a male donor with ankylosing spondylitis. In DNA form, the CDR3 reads TGTGCCAGCAGAGAGGAGGAGACCCAGTACTTC. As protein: CASREEETQYF. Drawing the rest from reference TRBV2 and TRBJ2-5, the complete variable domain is EPEVTQTPSHQVTQMGQEVILRCVPISNHLYFYWYRQILGQKVEFLVSFYNNEISEKSEIFDDQFSVERPDGSNFTLKIRSTKLEDSAMYFCASREEETQYFGPGTRLLVL.